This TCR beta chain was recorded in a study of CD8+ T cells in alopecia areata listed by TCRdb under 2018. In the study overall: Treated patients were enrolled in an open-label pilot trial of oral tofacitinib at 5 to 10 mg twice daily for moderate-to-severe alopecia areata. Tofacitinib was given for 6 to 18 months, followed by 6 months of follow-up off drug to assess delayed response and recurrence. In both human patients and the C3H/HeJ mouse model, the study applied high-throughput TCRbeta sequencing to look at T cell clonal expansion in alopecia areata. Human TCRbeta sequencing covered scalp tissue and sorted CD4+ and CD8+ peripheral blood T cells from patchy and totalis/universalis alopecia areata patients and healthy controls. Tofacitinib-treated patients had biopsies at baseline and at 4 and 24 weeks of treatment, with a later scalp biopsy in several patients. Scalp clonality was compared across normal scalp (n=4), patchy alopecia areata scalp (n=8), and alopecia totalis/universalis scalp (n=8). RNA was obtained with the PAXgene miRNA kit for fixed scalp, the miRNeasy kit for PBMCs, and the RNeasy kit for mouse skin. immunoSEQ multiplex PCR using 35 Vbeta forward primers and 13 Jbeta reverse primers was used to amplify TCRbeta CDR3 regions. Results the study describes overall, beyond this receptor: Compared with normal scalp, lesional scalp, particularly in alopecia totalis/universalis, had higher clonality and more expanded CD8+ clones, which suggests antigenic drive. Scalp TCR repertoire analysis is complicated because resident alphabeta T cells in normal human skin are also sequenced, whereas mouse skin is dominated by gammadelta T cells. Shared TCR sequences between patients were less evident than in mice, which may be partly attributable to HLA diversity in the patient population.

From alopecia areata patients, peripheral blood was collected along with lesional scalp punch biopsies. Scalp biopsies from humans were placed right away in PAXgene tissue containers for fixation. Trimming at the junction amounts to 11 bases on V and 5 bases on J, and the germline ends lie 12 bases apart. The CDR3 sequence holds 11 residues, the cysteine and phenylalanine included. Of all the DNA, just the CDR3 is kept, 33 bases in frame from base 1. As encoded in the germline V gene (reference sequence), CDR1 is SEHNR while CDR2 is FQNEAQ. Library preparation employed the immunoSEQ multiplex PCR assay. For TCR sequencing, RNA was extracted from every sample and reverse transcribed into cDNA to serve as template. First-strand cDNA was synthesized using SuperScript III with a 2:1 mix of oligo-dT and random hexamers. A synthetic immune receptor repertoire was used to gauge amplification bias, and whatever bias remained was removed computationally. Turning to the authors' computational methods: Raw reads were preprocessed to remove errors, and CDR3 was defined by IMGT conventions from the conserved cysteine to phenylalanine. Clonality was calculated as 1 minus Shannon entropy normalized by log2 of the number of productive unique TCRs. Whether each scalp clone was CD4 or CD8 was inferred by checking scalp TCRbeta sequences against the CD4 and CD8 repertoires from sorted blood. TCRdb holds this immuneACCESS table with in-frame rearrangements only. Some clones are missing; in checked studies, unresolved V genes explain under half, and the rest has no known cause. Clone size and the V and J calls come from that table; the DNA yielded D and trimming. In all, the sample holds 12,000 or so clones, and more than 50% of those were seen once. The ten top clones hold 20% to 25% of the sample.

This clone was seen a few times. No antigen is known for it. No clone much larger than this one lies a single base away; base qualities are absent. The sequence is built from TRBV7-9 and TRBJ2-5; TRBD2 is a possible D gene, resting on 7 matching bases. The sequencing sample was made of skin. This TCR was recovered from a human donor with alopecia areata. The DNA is TGTGCCGCGGGGGCGGGGGAGACCCAGTACTTC. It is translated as CAAGAGETQYF.